The sequence of this TCR beta chain was determined in a study of Graves' ophthalmopathy and Graves' hyperthyroidism. Notes on the study in general: Discriminating ophthalmopathy from stable hyperthyroidism, a 13-signature model attained a sensitivity of approximately 90% and a specificity of just under 84%.

This CDR3 comprises 18 residues. Germline values: CDR1 SGHAT, CDR2 FQNNGV. J lost 0 bases, V lost 3 bases, and 9 bases had no gene match. Many counts were recorded for this clonotype. Antigen specificity is unknown. CDR3 regions of TCR beta were amplified from RNA transcripts. A first-round RT-PCR used HTBI primers, followed by a second-round multiplex PCR. TCRdb analysed the multiplex PCR reads with MiXCR anew, one entry per CDR3 protein. Of a few hundred thousand distinct CDR3 sequences in the sample, less than 45% were seen once. Sequencing was performed on peripheral blood or thyroid tissue (not recorded which). The chain has TRBV11-2 and TRBJ2-7; 12 positions match TRBD2. The TCR sequence derives from an adult man with Graves' hyperthyroidism. CDR3 in amino acids: CASSFGLAGTFSSYEQYF. The CDR3 nucleotides read TGTGCCAGCAGCTTTGGACTAGCGGGAACATTCAGCTCCTACGAGCAGTACTTC. The full variable domain, in which reference TRBV11-2 and TRBJ2-7 provide the parts outside the CDR3, is EAGVAQSPRYKIIEKRQSVAFWCNPISGHATLYWYQQILGQGPKLLIQFQNNGVVDDSQLPKDRFSAERLKGVDSTLKIQPAKLEDSAVYLCASSFGLAGTFSSYEQYFGPGTRLTVT.